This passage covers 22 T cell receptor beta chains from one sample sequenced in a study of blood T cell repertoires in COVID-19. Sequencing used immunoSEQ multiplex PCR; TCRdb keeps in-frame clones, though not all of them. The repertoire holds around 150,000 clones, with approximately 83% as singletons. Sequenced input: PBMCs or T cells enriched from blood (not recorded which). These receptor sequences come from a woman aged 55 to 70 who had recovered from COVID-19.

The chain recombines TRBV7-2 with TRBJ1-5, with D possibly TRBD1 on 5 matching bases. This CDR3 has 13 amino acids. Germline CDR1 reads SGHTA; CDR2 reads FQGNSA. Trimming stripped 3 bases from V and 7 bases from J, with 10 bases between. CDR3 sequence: CASSFGGEQPQHF. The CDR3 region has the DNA TGTGCCAGCAGCTTCGGGGGGGAACAGCCCCAGCATTTT.

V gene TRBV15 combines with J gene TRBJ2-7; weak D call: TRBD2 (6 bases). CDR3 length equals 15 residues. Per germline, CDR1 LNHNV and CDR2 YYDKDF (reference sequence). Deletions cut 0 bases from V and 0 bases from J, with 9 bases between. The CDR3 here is CATSRDVEGSYEQYF. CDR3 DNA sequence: TGTGCCACCAGCAGAGATGTGGAGGGCTCCTACGAGCAGTACTTC.

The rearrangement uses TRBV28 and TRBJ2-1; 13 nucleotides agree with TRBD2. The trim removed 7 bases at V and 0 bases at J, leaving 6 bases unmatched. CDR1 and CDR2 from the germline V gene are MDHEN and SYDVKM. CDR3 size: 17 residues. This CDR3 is CASTGTSGIDSYNEQFF. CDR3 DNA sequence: TGTGCCAGCACGGGGACTAGCGGGATTGACTCCTACAATGAGCAGTTCTTC.

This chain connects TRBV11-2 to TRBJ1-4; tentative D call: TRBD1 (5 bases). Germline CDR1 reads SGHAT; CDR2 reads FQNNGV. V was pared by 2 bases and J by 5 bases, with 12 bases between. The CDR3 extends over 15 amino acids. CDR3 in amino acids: CASSLRGSINEKLFF. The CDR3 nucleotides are TGTGCCAGCAGCTTAAGGGGTTCTATAAATGAAAAACTGTTTTTT.

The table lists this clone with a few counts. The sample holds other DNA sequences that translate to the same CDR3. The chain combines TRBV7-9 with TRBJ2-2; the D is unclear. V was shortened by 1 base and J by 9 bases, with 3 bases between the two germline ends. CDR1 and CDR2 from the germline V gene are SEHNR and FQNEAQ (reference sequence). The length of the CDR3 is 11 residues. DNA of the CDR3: TGTGCCAGCAGCTTAGTCAGGGAGCTGTTTTTT. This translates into CASSLVRELFF.

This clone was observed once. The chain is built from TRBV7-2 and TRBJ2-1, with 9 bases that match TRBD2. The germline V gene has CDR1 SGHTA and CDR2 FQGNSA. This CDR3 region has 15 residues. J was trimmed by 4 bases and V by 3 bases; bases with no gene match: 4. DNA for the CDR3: TGTGCCAGCAGCTTGATAGCGGGAGAGTACAATGAGCAGTTCTTC. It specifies CASSLIAGEYNEQFF.

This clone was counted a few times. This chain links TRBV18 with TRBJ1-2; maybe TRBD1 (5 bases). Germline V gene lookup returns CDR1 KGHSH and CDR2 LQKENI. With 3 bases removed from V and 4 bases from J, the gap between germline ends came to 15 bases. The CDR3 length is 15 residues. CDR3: CASSPVSGEPYGYTF. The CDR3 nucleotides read TGTGCCAGCTCACCCGTTTCGGGGGAACCCTATGGCTACACCTTC.

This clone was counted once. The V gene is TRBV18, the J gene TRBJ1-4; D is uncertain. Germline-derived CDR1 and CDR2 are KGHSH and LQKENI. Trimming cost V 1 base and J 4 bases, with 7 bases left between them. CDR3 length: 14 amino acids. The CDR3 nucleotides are TGTGCCAGCTCACCACAACAGAGTAATGAAAAACTGTTTTTT. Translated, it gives CASSPQQSNEKLFF.

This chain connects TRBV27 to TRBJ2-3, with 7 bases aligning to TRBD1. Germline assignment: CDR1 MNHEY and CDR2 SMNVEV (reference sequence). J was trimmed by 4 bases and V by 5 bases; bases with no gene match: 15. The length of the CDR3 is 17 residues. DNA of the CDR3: TGTGCCAGCAGTCGAGAAGGGGGCTTCGCCGGGGCAGATACGCAGTATTTT. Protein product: CASSREGGFAGADTQYF.

The CDR3 loop is CASSQEVAGSGNTIYF. DNA for the CDR3: TGTGCCAGCAGCCAAGAAGTGGCAGGTTCTGGAAACACCATATATTTT. This chain joins TRBV4-2 and TRBJ1-3; D uncertain. The CDR3 totals 16 residues. V lost 0 bases and J lost 1, with 10 bases in between. Germline CDR1 and CDR2: LGHNA and YNFKEQ.

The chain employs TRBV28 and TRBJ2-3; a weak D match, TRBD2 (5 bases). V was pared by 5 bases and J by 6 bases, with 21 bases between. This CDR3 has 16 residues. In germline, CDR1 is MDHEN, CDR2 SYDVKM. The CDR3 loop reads CASSTPLRVSSDTQYF. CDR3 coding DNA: TGTGCCAGCAGTACCCCTTTGCGGGTTTCCAGCGATACGCAGTATTTT.

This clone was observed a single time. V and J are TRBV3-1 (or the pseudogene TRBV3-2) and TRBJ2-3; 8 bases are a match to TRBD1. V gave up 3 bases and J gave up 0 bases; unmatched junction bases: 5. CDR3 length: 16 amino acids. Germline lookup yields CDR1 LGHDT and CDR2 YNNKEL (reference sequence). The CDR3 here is CASSQATGVSTDTQYF. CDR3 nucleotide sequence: TGTGCCAGCAGCCAGGCGACAGGGGTCAGCACAGATACGCAGTATTTT.

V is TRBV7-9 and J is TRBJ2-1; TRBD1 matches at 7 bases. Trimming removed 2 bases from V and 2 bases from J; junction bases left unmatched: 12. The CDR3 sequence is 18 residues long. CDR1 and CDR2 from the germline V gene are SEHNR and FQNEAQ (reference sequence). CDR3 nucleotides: TGTGCCAGCAGCTTATTGAAGGGGGCGGATTCGACCTACAATGAGCAGTTCTTC. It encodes CASSLLKGADSTYNEQFF.

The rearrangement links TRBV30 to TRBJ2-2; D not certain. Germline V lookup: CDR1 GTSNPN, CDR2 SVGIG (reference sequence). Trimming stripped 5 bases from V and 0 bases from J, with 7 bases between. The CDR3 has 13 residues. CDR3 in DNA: TGTGCCTGGCTAGGCCCGAACACCGGGGAGCTGTTTTTT. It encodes CAWLGPNTGELFF.

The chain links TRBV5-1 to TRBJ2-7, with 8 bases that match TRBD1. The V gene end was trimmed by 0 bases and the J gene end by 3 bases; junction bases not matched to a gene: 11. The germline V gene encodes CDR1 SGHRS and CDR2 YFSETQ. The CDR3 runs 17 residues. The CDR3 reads CASSLAGFGQGSYEQYF. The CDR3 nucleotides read TGCGCCAGCAGCTTGGCCGGTTTCGGACAGGGAAGCTACGAGCAGTACTTC.

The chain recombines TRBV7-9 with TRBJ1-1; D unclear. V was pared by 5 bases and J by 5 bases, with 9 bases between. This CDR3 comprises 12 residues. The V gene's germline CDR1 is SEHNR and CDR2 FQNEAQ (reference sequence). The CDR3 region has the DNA TGTGCCAGCAGCCCCCCGGTTACTGAAGCTTTCTTT. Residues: CASSPPVTEAFF.

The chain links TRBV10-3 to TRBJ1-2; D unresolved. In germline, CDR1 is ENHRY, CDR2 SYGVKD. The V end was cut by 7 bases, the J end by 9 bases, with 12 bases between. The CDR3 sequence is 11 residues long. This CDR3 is CAIMGSGSYTF. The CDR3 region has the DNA TGTGCCATCATGGGCAGCGGAAGCTACACCTTC.

Written as DNA, the CDR3 is TGTGCCAGCGTCGGCTGGCGCAGCGAAAGCTCCTACGAGCAGTACTTC. Protein: CASVGWRSESSYEQYF. The rearrangement uses TRBV2 and TRBJ2-7; D is undetermined. The germline V gene encodes CDR1 SNHLY and CDR2 FYNNEI. This CDR3 region has 16 residues. Trimming removed 8 bases at V and 0 bases at J, with 20 bases between. The variable domain in full, completed from reference TRBV2 and TRBJ2-7, reads EPEVTQTPSHQVTQMGQEVILRCVPISNHLYFYWYRQILGQKVEFLVSFYNNEISEKSEIFDDQFSVERPDGSNFTLKIRSTKLEDSAMYFCASVGWRSESSYEQYFGPGTRLTVT.

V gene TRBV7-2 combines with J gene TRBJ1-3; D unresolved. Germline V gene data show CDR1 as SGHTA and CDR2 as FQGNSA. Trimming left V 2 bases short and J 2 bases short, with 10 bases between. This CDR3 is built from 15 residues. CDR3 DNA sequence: TGTGCCAGCAGCTTAACGGCGGTTCCTGGAAACACCATATATTTT. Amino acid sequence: CASSLTAVPGNTIYF.

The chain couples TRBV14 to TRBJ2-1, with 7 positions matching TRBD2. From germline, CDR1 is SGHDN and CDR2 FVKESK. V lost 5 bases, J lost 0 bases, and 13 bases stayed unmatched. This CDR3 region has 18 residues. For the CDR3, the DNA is TGTGCCAGCAGCATAAGTCCCACTAGCGCCAGCTCCTACAATGAGCAGTTCTTC. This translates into CASSISPTSASSYNEQFF.

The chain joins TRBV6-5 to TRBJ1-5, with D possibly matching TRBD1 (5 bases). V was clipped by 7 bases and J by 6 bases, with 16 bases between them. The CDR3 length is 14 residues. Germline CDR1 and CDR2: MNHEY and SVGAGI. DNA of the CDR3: TGTGCCAGCAAGCCTGGGGGGGGAGGTCAGCCCCAGCATTTT. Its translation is CASKPGGGGQPQHF.

CDR3: CASSLSRGGTDTQYF. For the CDR3, the DNA is TGCGCCAGCAGCTTATCCAGGGGAGGCACAGATACGCAGTATTTT. The chain is built from TRBV5-1 and TRBJ2-3; possible D gene TRBD1, 6 bases. Germline V gene lookup returns CDR1 SGHRS and CDR2 YFSETQ. The CDR3 is made up of 15 amino acids. The V end lost 2 bases, the J end lost 1 base, and 11 bases lay between the germline ends.